The T cell receptor (beta chain) described here comes from a study of blood T cell repertoires in COVID-19. For the study at large: The United States, Italy and Spain supplied acute and convalescent COVID-19 samples.

The data were produced by immunoSEQ multiplex PCR, yet TCRdb's version contains in-frame clones alone and is incomplete. The table lists about 68,000 clones, approximately 85% of them singletons. Germline trimming cut 1 base from V and 9 bases from J; bases unmatched to any gene: 7. The germline gives CDR1 KGHSH, CDR2 LQKENI. CDR3 size: 15 residues. This receptor was obtained from a man in his forties or fifties with acute or convalescent COVID-19. The rearrangement joins TRBV18 to TRBJ2-1; 9 nucleotides agree with TRBD2. Sequencing was performed on peripheral blood. DNA of the CDR3: TGTGCCAGCTCACCACTGCGGGGGGGCCTTCCTGAGCAGTTCTTC. Residues: CASSPLRGGLPEQFF.